This T cell receptor beta chain is from a study of blood T cell repertoires in COVID-19. As for the study in general: Researchers got acute and convalescent COVID-19 samples from the United States, Italy and Spain. T cells, B-cell-depleted T cells, or PBMCs supplied cDNA or gDNA.

How the authors handled the data: The authors estimated nucleated cell counts from reference gene primer amplification. The table came from immunoSEQ multiplex PCR; TCRdb's copy has only in-frame clones and leaves some out. V, J and clone size are those of that table, while D and trimming were read from the DNA. This sample carries a few hundred thousand clones, about 87% of them seen once, and the ten largest clones take less than 11%. CDR3 length equals 14 residues. V was trimmed by 7 bases and J by 3 bases, leaving 16 bases between them. Germline V lookup: CDR1 SGHRS, CDR2 YFSETQ. Patients in Seattle were enrolled during active infection, then followed longitudinally.

The source of this sequence is a woman in her twenties or thirties with COVID-19, enrolled during active disease. The sample consisted of peripheral blood. V usage is TRBV5-1 and J usage is TRBJ1-1, with D unclear. The CDR3 loop reads CASHESGRDTEAFF. In nucleotides, the CDR3 is TGCGCCAGCCACGAGTCGGGAAGGGACACTGAAGCTTTCTTT. The entire variable domain, with the rest obtained from reference TRBV5-1 and TRBJ1-1, is as follows: KAGVTQTPRYLIKTRGQQVTLSCSPISGHRSVSWYQQTPGQGLQFLFEYFSETQRNKGNFPGRFSGRQFSNSRSEMNVSTLELGDSALYLCASHESGRDTEAFFGQGTRLTVV.